This is a list of T cell receptor beta chains from one sample in a study of CD4 T cells in relation to SARS-CoV-2 and coronaviruses. Their target antigens are unknown. Clones were sequenced by immunoSEQ multiplex PCR, and TCRdb holds only the in-frame ones, with some missing. Seen here are about 36,000 clones, approximately 80% observed once, and the top ten hold approximately 6.3%. Material for sequencing was naive CD4+ T cells from PBMCs, cultured in vitro. The origin of the receptors is an adult with COVID-19. Both conserved end residues are part of each CDR3. Not every row has a clone size; where given, it reads once, few, many or a size class.

J: TRBJ2-7
length: 12
size: once
V: TRBV6-2/TRBV6-3
CDR3: CASSALAPEQYF

J: TRBJ2-7
length: 18
size: .
V: TRBV5-8
CDR3: CASSRYWTSGRSPYEQYF

J: TRBJ2-2
length: 14
size: .
V: TRBV2
CDR3: CASKSTAGAGELFF

J: TRBJ2-7
length: 15
size: .
V: TRBV7-2
CDR3: CASSLAQGLGYEQYF

J: TRBJ2-7
length: 14
size: .
V: TRBV28
CDR3: CASSLRLPTYEQYF

J: TRBJ2-1
length: 15
size: .
V: TRBV6-4
CDR3: CASSEAGNSYNEQFF

J: TRBJ2-7
length: 12
size: .
V: TRBV3-1/TRBV3-2
CDR3: CASSQDGNEQYF

J: TRBJ1-2
length: 13
size: once
V: TRBV5-4
CDR3: CASSLDSDYGYTF

J: TRBJ1-2
length: 16
size: .
V: TRBV9
CDR3: CASSVATGDRVPGYTF

J: TRBJ2-1
length: 15
size: .
V: TRBV5-1
CDR3: CASSLVSENYNEQFF

J: TRBJ2-7
length: 15
size: once
V: TRBV2
CDR3: CASSESGRGSYEQYF

J: TRBJ2-3
length: 13
size: .
V: TRBV18
CDR3: CASSPTGSGTQYF

J: TRBJ1-6
length: 13
size: .
V: TRBV21-1
CDR3: CASLPATNSPLHF

J: TRBJ1-5
length: 15
size: .
V: TRBV30
CDR3: CAWSGGQGAWQPQHF

J: TRBJ2-7
length: 15
size: .
V: TRBV7-9
CDR3: CASSLVASTSYEQYF

J: TRBJ2-3
length: 14
size: .
V: TRBV19
CDR3: CASSIEREGLPQYF

J: TRBJ2-4
length: 18
size: .
V: TRBV20-1
CDR3: CSASSGTTFQTHKNIQYF

J: TRBJ2-5
length: 13
size: .
V: TRBV2
CDR3: CASSDQGEKTQYF

J: TRBJ1-1
length: 14
size: .
V: TRBV5-1
CDR3: CASSSDTANTEAFF

J: TRBJ2-7
length: 12
size: .
V: TRBV5-6
CDR3: CASSRGVYEQYF

J: TRBJ2-1
length: 17
size: few
V: TRBV4-1
CDR3: CASSLTWTSGYYNEQFF

J: TRBJ2-7
length: 15
size: .
V: TRBV7-2
CDR3: CASSLSAQSSYEQYF

J: TRBJ1-5
length: 15
size: once
V: TRBV28
CDR3: CASSLLQGYNQPQHF

J: TRBJ2-6
length: 16
size: .
V: TRBV3-1/TRBV3-2
CDR3: CASSQPNRAGANVLTF

J: TRBJ2-3
length: 16
size: .
V: TRBV10-1
CDR3: CASSESLAGSTDTQYF

J: TRBJ2-7
length: 12
size: .
V: TRBV3-1/TRBV3-2
CDR3: CASSQEYNEQYF

J: TRBJ2-7
length: 14
size: .
V: TRBV5-4
CDR3: CASSRLQEPYEQYF

J: TRBJ2-1
length: 12
size: .
V: TRBV18
CDR3: CASSPNMGEQFF

J: TRBJ1-2
length: 14
size: few
V: TRBV5-1
CDR3: CASSLAVANYGYTF

J: TRBJ2-7
length: 12
size: once
V: TRBV19
CDR3: CASSQSSYEQYF

J: TRBJ1-2
length: 13
size: .
V: TRBV5-1
CDR3: CASSYGDSYGYTF

J: TRBJ2-4
length: 18
size: .
V: TRBV4-1
CDR3: CASSQIGRTGLAKNIQYF

J: TRBJ2-3
length: 15
size: .
V: TRBV19
CDR3: CASSTRSAPTDTQYF